A single sample is the source of the 15 T cell receptor beta chains below, sequenced in a study of T-cell memory formation after mild COVID-19 (dated by TCRdb to the early 2020s). Receptors were amplified or captured by 5' RACE. Sequencing was carried out with an Illumina NovaSeq 6000. Clones were called with MiXCR by TCRdb after fastp trimmed the public reads at Q25, and only in-frame beta chains were retained. For every CDR3 protein sequence, its rows merge into one entry that carries the most common genes and DNA. Here the sample has about 390,000 distinct CDR3 sequences; 16% occur a single time. The top ten clones comprise 20% to 25% of the sample. Sequenced input: PBMCs or a T cell subset sorted from them (not recorded which). These receptors came from a man younger than 35 who had mild COVID-19 (a few samples of this study predate the infection). The sample titles of this study are shuffled in the database, so cell type and time point are left out; the donor was told from shared clones.

This clonotype was counted only a few times. The chain combines TRBV6-5 with TRBJ2-5; D is ambiguous. The germline V and J ends were trimmed by 4 bases and 7 bases, with 7 bases remaining between them. This CDR3 has 11 amino acids. The germline V gene encodes CDR1 MNHEY and CDR2 SVGAGI. CDR3: CASSSHGTQYF. In DNA, the CDR3 is TGTGCCAGCAGTTCCCATGGGACCCAGTACTTC.

This clonotype was recorded at least ten times. The chain has TRBV7-2 and TRBJ2-3; 9 bases map to TRBD2. The CDR3 sequence is 17 residues long. From germline, CDR1 is SGHTA and CDR2 FQGNSA. The junction had 14 bases not matched to a gene; V was cut back by 5 bases and J by 5 bases. CDR3: CASSRGRGGPEGDTQYF. CDR3 nucleotide sequence: TGTGCCAGCAGCCGAGGGCGGGGGGGGCCTGAGGGAGATACGCAGTATTTT.

The rearrangement uses TRBV6-2 or TRBV6-3 and TRBJ2-6; no definite D call. CDR3 length: 16 residues. V gave up 4 bases and J gave up 0 bases, with 10 bases separating them. Germline V gene lookup returns CDR1 MNHEY and CDR2 SVGEGT. The CDR3 DNA follows: TGTGCCAGCAGTTTCCGGAAATTCTCTGGGGCCAACGTCCTGACTTTC. Protein: CASSFRKFSGANVLTF.

The genes are TRBV24-1 and TRBJ2-1; 8 nucleotides match TRBD2. Trimming took 3 bases from V and 8 from J; bases not matched to a gene: 8. This CDR3 is 15 amino acids long. Germline V gene data show CDR1 as KGHDR and CDR2 as SFDVKD. The CDR3 loop is CATSDARGGLDEQFF. The CDR3 coding sequence is TGTGCCACCAGTGATGCACGCGGGGGGCTCGATGAGCAGTTCTTC.

The chain employs TRBV6-6 and TRBJ1-6, with 10 bases that match TRBD1. The CDR3 loop spans 17 amino acids. The germline V gene encodes CDR1 MNHNY and CDR2 SVGAGI (reference sequence). V trimming: 6 bases; J trimming: 2 bases; junction bases outside the gene matches: 7. CDR3 nucleotide sequence: TGTGCCAGCAGGGGGGGACAGGGGATGACCTATAATTCACCCCTCCACTTT. Its translation is CASRGGQGMTYNSPLHF.

V usage is TRBV6-1 and J usage is TRBJ1-1; D is unclear. The CDR3 is 13 residues long. CDR1 is MNHNS and CDR2 is SASEGT in the germline V gene. V was pared by 6 bases and J by 1 base, with 9 bases between. This chain's CDR3 is CASSVTSNTEAFF. Written as DNA, the CDR3 is TGTGCCAGCAGCGTGACATCGAACACTGAAGCTTTCTTT.

The table lists this clonotype with a few counts. The chain combines TRBV10-3 with TRBJ2-3, with TRBD2 matching 7 bases. This CDR3 region has 12 residues. V was pared by 10 bases and J by 1 base, with 2 bases of the junction left unmatched. Germline CDR1 ENHRY, CDR2 SYGVKD. CDR3 protein: CATRGGTDTQYF. As DNA, the CDR3 is TGTGCCACCCGGGGGGGCACAGATACGCAGTATTTT.

The V and J genes are TRBV5-6 and TRBJ2-1; the D is unclear. Germline V gene lookup returns CDR1 SGHDT and CDR2 YYEEEE. This CDR3 contains 13 residues. The ends were cut back, 4 bases at V and 4 bases at J, with 9 bases in the middle. The CDR3 DNA is TGTGCCAGCAGCGCCTCGGAATACAATGAGCAGTTCTTC. Translating it yields CASSASEYNEQFF.

This clonotype was observed a handful of times. This chain uses TRBV24-1 with TRBJ2-3; tentative D call: TRBD1 (6 bases). CDR3 length equals 17 residues. V was trimmed by 3 bases and J by 4 bases, leaving 19 bases between them. Germline CDR1 and CDR2: KGHDR and SFDVKD. The CDR3 DNA is TGTGCCACCAGTGATGAATCTCGGACAGCTTTACCAGATACGCAGTATTTT. Amino acid sequence: CATSDESRTALPDTQYF.

The gene calls are TRBV10-2 and TRBJ1-5; 9 bases map to TRBD1. V lost 7 bases, J lost 6 bases, and 10 bases stayed unmatched. Germline V lookup: CDR1 WSHSY, CDR2 SAAADI. The CDR3 consists of 15 residues. CDR3 loop: CASTETGGGRQPQHF. CDR3 sequence (DNA): TGCGCCAGCACCGAAACAGGGGGCGGGCGTCAGCCCCAGCATTTT.

This chain connects TRBV7-2 to TRBJ2-3; 7 nucleotides match TRBD2. Trimming removed 4 bases from V and 3 bases from J; junction bases left unmatched: 10. Germline-derived CDR1 and CDR2 are SGHTA and FQGNSA. The CDR3 is made up of 16 amino acids. Here the CDR3 DNA reads TGTGCCAGCAGCTCCTCGGTGGGGCGGGGGACAGATACGCAGTATTTT. It yields the protein CASSSSVGRGTDTQYF.

The chain links TRBV2 to TRBJ2-3; no clear D gene. This CDR3 contains 16 residues. Looked up from germline, CDR1 is SNHLY and CDR2 is FYNNEI. Trimming left V 7 bases short and J 4 bases short, with 21 bases between. The CDR3 bases are TGTGCCAGCAAGGTCCCGTACGGTCACCAGTCAGATACGCAGTATTTT. It yields the protein CASKVPYGHQSDTQYF.

This clonotype was observed a handful of times. The chain links TRBV30 to TRBJ2-1; D call uncertain. This CDR3 region has 13 residues. With 5 bases removed from V and 2 bases from J, the gap between germline ends came to 10 bases. The V gene's germline CDR1 is GTSNPN and CDR2 SVGIG (reference sequence). The CDR3 sequence is CAWDLEAYNEQFF. The CDR3 DNA reads as TGTGCCTGGGACCTCGAAGCCTACAATGAGCAGTTCTTC.

This clonotype has more than one count but fewer than ten. V usage is TRBV12-3 or TRBV12-4 and J usage is TRBJ1-3, with D uncertain. Trimming cost V 6 bases and J 0 bases, with 12 bases left between them. CDR3 length equals 15 residues. CDR3 bases: TGTGCCAGCAGCCGAGGCAGTTTCTCTGGAAACACCATATATTTT. Translating it yields CASSRGSFSGNTIYF.

This clonotype was seen a few times. The J gene is TRBJ2-1, the V gene TRBV5-4; TRBD2 aligns across 8 bases. The ends lost 3 bases at V and 15 bases at J; junction bases unmatched: 11. Germline loops: CDR1 SGHNT, CDR2 YYREEE (reference sequence). The CDR3 is 13 residues long. The CDR3 DNA sequence: TGTGCCAGCAGCTCCGATTTCGGGGGGGACCCGTTCTTC. This sequence encodes CASSSDFGGDPFF.